What follows are 20 T cell receptor beta chains derived from one specimen sequenced in a study of T cell responses to AZD1222 COVID-19 vaccine (dated by TCRdb to the early 2020s). The time point label, read with the paper, signifies: baseline before first vaccination. Library prep was done by the immunoSEQ multiplex PCR assay. TCRdb took this table from immuneACCESS and kept in-frame rearrangements with V and J called. Such tables lack part of the clones; where checked against another copy, unresolved V genes explain under half of the gap, and the rest is unexplained. The sample has more than 150,000 clones on record, about 91% of them singletons. Approximately 0.5% of the sample goes to the ten largest clones. Sequencing used peripheral blood, obtained on day 0 of AZD1222 vaccination. The origin of the receptors is an adult in good health.

This chain links TRBV6-6 with TRBJ1-2; 10 positions agree with TRBD1. The V gene end was trimmed by 5 bases and the J gene end by 2 bases; junction bases not matched to a gene: 5. The CDR3 length is 15 residues. CDR1 is MNHNY, CDR2 SVGAGI, per germline (reference sequence). CDR3 DNA sequence: TGTGCCAGCAGTACAGGACAGGGGGTCAACTATGGCTACACCTTC. This encodes CASSTGQGVNYGYTF.

The chain joins TRBV9 to TRBJ1-1, with D maybe TRBD1 (6 bases). V was pared by 10 bases and J by 3 bases, with 13 bases between. Per the germline V gene, CDR1 is SGDLS and CDR2 is YYNGEE. The CDR3 is 12 amino acids. In DNA, the CDR3 is TGTGCCTCTGGGGGGCCCGACACTGAAGCTTTCTTT. Translation gives CASGGPDTEAFF.

The J gene is TRBJ1-6, the V gene TRBV10-3; D gene unclear. Looked up from germline, CDR1 is ENHRY and CDR2 is SYGVKD. V was pared by 4 bases and J by 7 bases, with 5 bases between. The CDR3 has 12 amino acids. The CDR3 loop is CAISGSNSPLHF. The CDR3 bases are TGTGCCATCAGTGGGAGCAATTCACCCCTCCACTTT.

The V gene is TRBV4-1, the J gene TRBJ1-5; no definite D call. Germline V gene lookup returns CDR1 MGHRA and CDR2 YSYEKL. The CDR3 loop spans 16 amino acids. Between the trimmed V and J ends, which lost 1 base and 2 bases, there was a span of 12 bases. Here the CDR3 DNA reads TGCGCCAGCAGCCAAGGGGCAGTCCGGGGCAATCAGCCCCAGCATTTT. This translates into CASSQGAVRGNQPQHF.

The chain couples TRBV7-2 to TRBJ1-5, with 8 bases aligning to TRBD1. The junction had 6 bases not matched to a gene; V was cut back by 1 base and J by 7 bases. The CDR3 covers 15 residues. Germline assignment: CDR1 SGHTA and CDR2 FQGNSA. CDR3 protein: CASSLVQGARQPQHF. CDR3 DNA sequence: TGTGCCAGCAGCTTAGTTCAGGGGGCGCGACAGCCCCAGCATTTT.

The chain combines TRBV18 with TRBJ1-2; TRBD1 aligns across 10 bases. Trimming removed 4 bases from V and 6 bases from J; junction bases left unmatched: 11. This CDR3 is built from 16 residues. Per the germline V gene, CDR1 is KGHSH and CDR2 is LQKENI. CDR3 nucleotide sequence: TGTGCCAGCTCACTTGAGGGGACAGGGGCGCGGAATGGCTACACCTTC. This gives the protein CASSLEGTGARNGYTF.

The V call is TRBV7-2, the J call TRBJ1-1; D gene ambiguous. Germline CDR1 SGHTA, CDR2 FQGNSA. V was shortened by 1 base and J by 4 bases, with 10 bases between the two germline ends. There are 14 residues in the CDR3. CDR3 coding DNA: TGTGCCAGCAGCTTAGGCAACGCCGGCACTGAAGCTTTCTTT. Protein product: CASSLGNAGTEAFF.

The chain recombines TRBV19 with TRBJ2-7; 7 bases match TRBD1. The trim removed 1 base at V and 1 base at J, leaving 4 bases unmatched. The CDR3 is made up of 15 amino acids. Per germline, CDR1 LNHDA and CDR2 SQIVND (reference sequence). The CDR3 protein is CASSIGGTASYEQYF. The CDR3 DNA sequence: TGTGCCAGTAGTATAGGGGGGACAGCATCCTACGAGCAGTACTTC.

This clone was seen just once. J is TRBJ1-2 and V is TRBV4-3; D is ambiguous. V lost 0 bases, J lost 8 bases, and 13 bases lay in between. CDR3 length: 14 residues. The germline V gene has CDR1 LGHNA and CDR2 YSLEER. CDR3 region: CASSQEGSQRGYTF. In DNA, the CDR3 is TGCGCCAGCAGCCAAGAAGGCTCTCAGAGGGGCTACACCTTC.

V usage is TRBV7-3 and J usage is TRBJ1-1; no firm D call. The CDR3 spans 13 residues. V dropped 5 bases and J dropped 4 bases, with 11 bases sitting between them. Germline lookup yields CDR1 SGHTA and CDR2 FQGTGA. CDR3 sequence reads: CASSRSKGTEAFF. CDR3 DNA sequence: TGTGCCAGCAGCAGATCAAAGGGCACTGAAGCTTTCTTT.

This chain uses TRBV28 with TRBJ1-3, with no clear D. The CDR3 length is 13 residues. V shed 8 bases and J shed 2 bases, with 10 bases lying between them. Germline V gene data show CDR1 as MDHEN and CDR2 as SYDVKM. CDR3 region: CASDTEAGNTIYF. CDR3 DNA sequence: TGTGCCAGCGATACAGAGGCTGGAAACACCATATATTTT. The full variable domain, its missing parts supplied by reference TRBV28 and TRBJ1-3, is DVKVTQSSRYLVKRTGEKVFLECVQDMDHENMFWYRQDPGLGLRLIYFSYDVKMKEKGDIPEGYSVSREKKERFSLILESASTNQTSMYLCASDTEAGNTIYFGEGSWLTVV.

J is TRBJ1-6 and V is TRBV7-9; 10 bases are a match to TRBD1. V trimming: 5 bases; J trimming: 9 bases; junction bases outside the gene matches: 7. CDR1 is SEHNR and CDR2 is FQNEAQ in the germline V gene (reference sequence). This CDR3 has 15 amino acids. The CDR3 loop reads CASSPRQGASSPLHF. DNA of the CDR3: TGTGCCAGCAGCCCACGACAGGGGGCAAGTTCACCCCTCCACTTT.

This clone was observed a few times. The rearrangement links TRBV28 to TRBJ2-1; 8 bases fit TRBD1. Germline CDR1 MDHEN, CDR2 SYDVKM. CDR3 length: 15 residues. Unmatched junction bases numbered 8, after V lost 4 bases and J lost 6 bases. CDR3 amino acids: CASSSLTGAGNEQFF. In nucleotides, the CDR3 is TGTGCCAGCAGTTCTTTGACAGGGGCGGGCAATGAGCAGTTCTTC.

The J gene is TRBJ2-5, the V gene TRBV13, with no clear D. The ends were cut back, 1 base at V and 0 bases at J, with 6 bases in the middle. Germline V gene data show CDR1 as PRHDT and CDR2 as FYEKMQ (reference sequence). This CDR3 is 14 amino acids long. In nucleotides, the CDR3 is TGTGCCAGCAGCTTAGTAGATTACCAAGAGACCCAGTACTTC. This encodes CASSLVDYQETQYF.

The chain links TRBV6-5 to TRBJ1-6; maybe TRBD1 (6 bases). V was cut by 6 bases and J by 8 bases, with 8 bases left in between. Germline CDR1 MNHEY, CDR2 SVGAGI. There are 12 residues in the CDR3. CDR3 in DNA: TGTGCCAGCAGAGGGGGAGATTCACCCCTCCACTTT. Translation: CASRGGDSPLHF.

This chain connects TRBV21-1 to TRBJ1-2. TRBV21-1 is assigned pseudogene status. This CDR3 spans 18 amino acids. In nucleotides, the CDR3 is TGTGCCAGCAGCAAAAGAGCCCCCCGCCCGGGGCAAGACTATGGCTACACCTTC. It yields the protein CASSKRAPRPGQDYGYTF.

The rearrangement uses TRBV7-9 and TRBJ1-4; a possible D gene is TRBD1 (5 bases). Trimming removed 4 bases at V and 1 base at J, with 10 bases between. Germline CDR1 and CDR2: SEHNR and FQNEAQ (reference sequence). The CDR3 runs 15 residues. In nucleotides, the CDR3 is TGTGCCAGCAGCTCGAGGGGTTTAACTAATGAAAAACTGTTTTTT. It codes for CASSSRGLTNEKLFF.

The rearrangement joins TRBV28 to TRBJ1-5; 10 bases map to TRBD1. The CDR3 runs to 13 residues. CDR1 is MDHEN, CDR2 SYDVKM, per germline. After removal of 6 bases from V and 6 bases from J, the junction contained 2 bases not matched to a gene. CDR3 protein: CASRTGGIQPQHF. CDR3 sequence (DNA): TGTGCCAGCAGGACAGGGGGCATTCAGCCCCAGCATTTT.

The genes are TRBV6-5 and TRBJ2-7, with TRBD2 as a possible D gene (6 bases). Deletions cut 7 bases from V and 7 bases from J, with 20 bases between. The CDR3 is made up of 14 amino acids. CDR1 MNHEY and CDR2 SVGAGI come from the germline V gene. CDR3 residues: CASNQGGLVGEQYF. As DNA, the CDR3 is TGTGCCAGCAACCAGGGAGGACTGGTCGGGGAGCAGTACTTC.

The rearrangement uses TRBV11-2 and TRBJ2-7; D possibly corresponds to TRBD2 (6 bases). CDR1 and CDR2 (germline): SGHAT, FQNNGV. The CDR3 is made up of 14 amino acids. V was clipped by 4 bases and J by 3 bases, with 13 bases between them. DNA of the CDR3: TGTGCCAGCAGCTACCCGGGACTGAACTACGAGCAGTACTTC. This codes for CASSYPGLNYEQYF. Complete variable domain (other parts from reference TRBV11-2 and TRBJ2-7): EAGVAQSPRYKIIEKRQSVAFWCNPISGHATLYWYQQILGQGPKLLIQFQNNGVVDDSQLPKDRFSAERLKGVDSTLKIQPAKLEDSAVYLCASSYPGLNYEQYFGPGTRLTVT.